Listed here is a single T cell receptor (beta chain). Its antigen is unidentified. Trimming took 5 bases from V and 3 from J, leaving 13 bases between them. CDR3 length: 14 amino acids. The V gene's germline CDR1 is SGHRS and CDR2 YFSETQ. The authors reverse transcribed about 0.5 to 1 ug RNA with random hexamers. MiXCR, applied by TCRdb to the immunoSEQ multiplex PCR reads, yields one record per CDR3 protein. The sample lists under 200,000 distinct CDR3 sequences; 90% to 95% were seen once. TEMRA cells were FACS-enriched, unlike CD8+ and CD4+ T cells, which were negatively isolated. The data were taken from a study of CD8 T cells in Susac syndrome. Study-level points and caveats: The study conceded that its TCR sequencing and HLA analysis involved relatively few individuals.

The sample comprised CD4+ T cells from PBMCs. This chain joins TRBV5-1 and TRBJ2-3; D gene ambiguous. The TCR was taken from a human donor in good health. The CDR3 nucleotides read TGCGCCAGCAGTTCAGAACCTTCTACAGATACGCAGTATTTT. As protein: CASSSEPSTDTQYF. The variable domain in full, with the rest retrieved from reference TRBV5-1 and TRBJ2-3, is KAGVTQTPRYLIKTRGQQVTLSCSPISGHRSVSWYQQTPGQGLQFLFEYFSETQRNKGNFPGRFSGRQFSNSRSEMNVSTLELGDSALYLCASSSEPSTDTQYFGPGTRLTVL.